What follows are 5 T cell receptor beta chains derived from one specimen sequenced in a study of cytomegalovirus exposure and HLA in healthy donors. With 60 Vbeta and 13 Jbeta primers, the PCR was carried out. Sequenced by immunoSEQ multiplex PCR; TCRdb stores in-frame clones only, minus some. The sample yields fewer than 120,000 clones, roughly 80% seen once. The sample was PBMCs. The receptor source for this set is a young woman in good health and CMV-seronegative.

This chain links TRBV30 with TRBJ2-1; unclear D gene. The length of the CDR3 is 13 residues. Trimming removed 4 bases from V and 6 bases from J, with 13 bases in between. Germline-derived CDR1 and CDR2 are GTSNPN and SVGIG (reference sequence). Here the CDR3 DNA reads TGTGCCTGGAAAGAACTTAATACCAATGAGCAGTTCTTC. It encodes CAWKELNTNEQFF. Together with reference TRBV30 and TRBJ2-1, the CDR3 gives the full variable domain: SQTIHQWPATLVQPVGSPLSLECTVEGTSNPNLYWYRQAAGRGLQLLFYSVGIGQISSEVPQNLSASRPQDRQFILSSKKLLLSDSGFYLCAWKELNTNEQFFGPGTRLTVL.

V usage is TRBV30 and J usage is TRBJ1-3; D is unresolved. From germline, CDR1 is GTSNPN and CDR2 SVGIG (reference sequence). V lost 4 bases to trimming and J lost 4 bases, with 11 bases between them. The CDR3 is made up of 13 amino acids. This CDR3 reads CAWTHTSGNTIYF. In DNA form, the CDR3 reads TGTGCCTGGACCCACACATCGGGAAACACCATATATTTT. The full variable domain, completed using reference TRBV30 and TRBJ1-3, is SQTIHQWPATLVQPVGSPLSLECTVEGTSNPNLYWYRQAAGRGLQLLFYSVGIGQISSEVPQNLSASRPQDRQFILSSKKLLLSDSGFYLCAWTHTSGNTIYFGEGSWLTVV.

The V gene is TRBV29-1, the J gene TRBJ1-2; 9 bases are a match to TRBD1. The V gene's germline CDR1 is SQVTM and CDR2 ANQGSEA. V dropped 7 bases and J dropped 9; count of bases not matched to a gene: 6. The CDR3 has 11 residues. CDR3 sequence reads: CSGAGQGSYTF. CDR3 bases: TGCAGCGGGGCGGGACAGGGTAGCTACACCTTC.

CDR3 nucleotides: TGTGCCTGGAGACCAGGTACCTACGAGCAGTACTTC. Translating it yields CAWRPGTYEQYF. V usage is TRBV30 and J usage is TRBJ2-7; D gene uncertain. CDR1 is GTSNPN, CDR2 SVGIG, per germline (reference sequence). The CDR3 runs to 12 residues. V was clipped by 3 bases and J by 2 bases, with 8 bases between them.

This clone was detected a few times. This sequence joins TRBV7-9 and TRBJ2-7; D call uncertain. The CDR3 covers 13 residues. Germline V lookup: CDR1 SEHNR, CDR2 FQNEAQ (reference sequence). Trimming took off 5 bases at V and 1 base at J, with 9 bases between the two ends. The CDR3: CASSAGYSYEQYF. CDR3 bases: TGTGCCAGCAGCGCAGGATATTCCTACGAGCAGTACTTC.